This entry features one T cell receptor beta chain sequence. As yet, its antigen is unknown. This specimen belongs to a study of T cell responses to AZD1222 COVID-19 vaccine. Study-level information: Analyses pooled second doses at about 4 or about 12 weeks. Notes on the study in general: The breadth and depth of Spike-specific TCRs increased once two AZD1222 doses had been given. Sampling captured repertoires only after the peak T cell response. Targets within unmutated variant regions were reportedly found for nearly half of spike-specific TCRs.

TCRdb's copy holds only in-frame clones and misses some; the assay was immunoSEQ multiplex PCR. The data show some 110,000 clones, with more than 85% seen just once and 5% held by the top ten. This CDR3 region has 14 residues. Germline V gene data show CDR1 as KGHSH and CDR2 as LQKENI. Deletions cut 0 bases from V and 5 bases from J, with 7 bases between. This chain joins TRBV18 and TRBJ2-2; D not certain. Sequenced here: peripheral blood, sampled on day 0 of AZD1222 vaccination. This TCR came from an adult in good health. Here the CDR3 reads CASSPPRLTGELFF. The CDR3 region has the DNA TGTGCCAGCTCACCACCGAGGCTAACCGGGGAGCTGTTTTTT.